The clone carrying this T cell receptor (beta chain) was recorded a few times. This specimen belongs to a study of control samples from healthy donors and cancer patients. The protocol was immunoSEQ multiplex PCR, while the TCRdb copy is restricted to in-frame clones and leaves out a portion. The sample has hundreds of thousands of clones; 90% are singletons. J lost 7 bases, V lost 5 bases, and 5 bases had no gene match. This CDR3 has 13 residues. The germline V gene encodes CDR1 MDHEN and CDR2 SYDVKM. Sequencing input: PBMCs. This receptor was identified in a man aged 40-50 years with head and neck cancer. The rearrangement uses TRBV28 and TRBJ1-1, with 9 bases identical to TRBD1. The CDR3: CASSRPGQGEAFF. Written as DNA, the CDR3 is TGTGCCAGCAGTCGACCGGGACAGGGTGAAGCTTTCTTT.